A selection of T cell receptor beta chains follows, all from one sample in a study of OX40 agonist ivuxolimab in advanced cancers. Data came from immunoSEQ multiplex PCR; TCRdb stores just in-frame clones and leaves some out. The sample has 20,000 or so clones; over 75% are singletons. Sequencing used CD4+ or CD8+ T cells sorted from blood, obtained in a trial of the OX40 agonist ivuxolimab. The receptor source for this set is an adult with an advanced solid tumor such as melanoma, head and neck, liver or kidney cancer. The CDR3 runs from the conserved cysteine through the conserved F or W. For some rows the clone size is stated as once, few or many, or as a class when expanded; others skip it.

size	J	V	CDR3
NA	TRBJ2-1	TRBV13	CASSLDSFVVNEQFF
NA	TRBJ2-7	TRBV9	CASSTLPGQGFYEQYF
NA	TRBJ1-2	TRBV6-5	CASSSAVHINYGYTF
NA	TRBJ2-7	TRBV15	CATSPRGNSYEQYF
NA	TRBJ2-7	TRBV6-6	CASMASYEQYF
NA	TRBJ2-7	TRBV5-1	CASSLPLGTVTYEQYF
NA	TRBJ1-2	TRBV4-2	CASSQDFSWSTYGYTF
NA	TRBJ2-5	TRBV5-6	CASSPVRQETQYF
few	TRBJ2-5	TRBV23-1	CASSQSGTPQETQYF
NA	TRBJ2-1	TRBV11-2	CASSLGWDRGLREQFF
NA	TRBJ2-7	TRBV4-2	CASSLERGSGGNEQYF
NA	TRBJ2-1	TRBV7-8	CASSLEDGYNEQFF
NA	TRBJ2-7	TRBV12-5	CASEVGQGLAEQYF
NA	TRBJ1-6	TRBV5-6	CASSLTGEKGSPLHF
NA	TRBJ2-7	TRBV5-6	CASSLGGTAYEQYF
NA	TRBJ1-1	TRBV5-4	CASSWGPVMMNTEAFF
NA	TRBJ2-2	TRBV7-9	CASSRQLAGGLTGELFF
once	TRBJ1-4	TRBV6-5	CASSYYAGDKEKLFF
NA	TRBJ1-4	TRBV27	CASSFGDKGDEKLFF
medium-sized	TRBJ2-1	TRBV10-1	CASSPHPRGLNEQFF
NA	TRBJ2-1	TRBV27	CASSFDRGGAYNEQFF
NA	TRBJ1-1	TRBV6-4	CASSGGGNTEAFF
NA	TRBJ2-7	TRBV19	CASSMRPYEQYF
few	TRBJ2-2	TRBV6-6	CASAAFGELFF
NA	TRBJ1-2	TRBV5-4	CASSPAGFASYGYTF
few	TRBJ2-7	TRBV5-1	CASSSATGSIHEQYF
NA	TRBJ2-3	TRBV7-7	CASSLRTSGGSDTQYF
NA	TRBJ2-5	TRBV7-7	CASSSRLAGGQETQYF
NA	TRBJ1-5	TRBV4-2	CASSQGLGGDGQPQHF
NA	TRBJ1-1	TRBV14	CASSQSLTEAFF
few	TRBJ2-7	TRBV7-8	CASSLAEGTKVEQYF
NA	TRBJ2-2	TRBV7-7	CASSLGEDTGELFF
NA	TRBJ2-1	TRBV7-9	CASSFGTGQQNEQFF
NA	TRBJ2-5	TRBV2	CAIRGVGGGETQYF
NA	TRBJ1-2	TRBV4-1	CASSQVDRGLSYTF
NA	TRBJ2-2	TRBV4-2	CASSPGQNTGELFF
NA	TRBJ1-2	TRBV5-4	CASSLEGDGYTF
NA	TRBJ1-6	TRBV5-6	CASSRRDRPNSPLHF
few	TRBJ1-2	TRBV5-4	CASSIVGGYTF
NA	TRBJ1-2	TRBV6-6	CASKGEGENRRYGYTF
NA	TRBJ2-7	TRBV7-9	CASSFGTKSYEQYF
NA	TRBJ1-5	TRBV27	CASSWTENQPQHF
NA	TRBJ2-1	TRBV7-8	CASSGTGTILSYNEQFF
NA	NA	TRBV27	CASSLVAGQGTYEQYF
NA	TRBJ2-7	TRBV5-6	CASSLRRDREHEQYF